These 19 T cell receptor beta chains came from one sample sequenced in a study of monozygotic twins with inflammatory bowel disease. From its re-call of the 5' RACE reads, TCRdb lists each CDR3 protein once, without DNA. Here the sample table reports some 400,000 distinct CDR3 sequences. The source material was blood. These receptor sequences come from a human donor with ulcerative colitis or Crohn's disease, or a healthy co-twin of an affected twin (not recorded which).

The chain has TRBV6-1 and TRBJ1-5. CDR1 MNHNS and CDR2 SASEGT come from the germline V gene. The CDR3 totals 14 residues. The CDR3 protein is CASSEIDSNQPQHF.

The chain uses TRBV6-6 and TRBJ2-1. Germline CDR1 MNHNY, CDR2 SVGAGI (reference sequence). CDR3 length equals 11 residues. CDR3 amino acids: CASSFGPRGFF.

The chain combines TRBV7-2 with TRBJ2-2; TCRdb picks TRBD2, but there is no DNA to check that call. This CDR3 contains 16 residues. Germline values: CDR1 SGHTA, CDR2 FQGNSA. The CDR3 loop reads CASSLVSGMNTGELFF.

The chain couples TRBV5-1 to TRBJ1-2; checking the TCRdb D call of TRBD1 is not possible without DNA. Germline V lookup: CDR1 SGHRS, CDR2 YFSETQ. The CDR3 spans 13 residues. The CDR3 sequence: CASSTGTVNGYTF.

The V gene is TRBV20-1, the J gene TRBJ2-7; TCRdb indicates TRBD1, and absent DNA this call remains unverified. In germline, CDR1 is DFQATT, CDR2 SNEGSKA (reference sequence). The length of the CDR3 is 16 residues. CDR3 sequence: CSALGQGALGSYEQYF.

The V gene is TRBV2, the J gene TRBJ2-7; there is no DNA to check the TCRdb D call of TRBD2. The germline V gene has CDR1 SNHLY and CDR2 FYNNEI. The CDR3 has 12 amino acids. The CDR3 sequence: CATLAGSYEQYF.

This sequence joins TRBV7-9 and TRBJ2-5. CDR3 length: 13 amino acids. The germline V gene has CDR1 SEHNR and CDR2 FQNEAQ (reference sequence). The CDR3 here is CATSEEAIETQYF.

The chain is built from TRBV9 and TRBJ1-2; absent DNA, TCRdb's TRBD1 call cannot be checked. The CDR3 runs to 14 residues. Germline CDR1 reads SGDLS; CDR2 reads YYNGEE. The CDR3 loop is CASSVEAGGKGYTF.

The chain is built from TRBV15 and TRBJ2-7; TCRdb proposes TRBD1, but this gene call is untestable without DNA. The CDR3 consists of 15 residues. Per the germline V gene, CDR1 is LNHNV and CDR2 is YYDKDF (reference sequence). The CDR3 spells CATSRGQGFVHEQYF. Using reference TRBV15 and TRBJ2-7 for the parts outside the CDR3, the full variable domain is DAMVIQNPRYQVTQFGKPVTLSCSQTLNHNVMYWYQQKSSQAPKLLFHYYDKDFNNEADTPDNFQSRRPNTSFCFLDIRSPGLGDTAMYLCATSRGQGFVHEQYFGPGTRLTVT.

The chain combines TRBV9 with TRBJ2-1; the TRBD1 assignment by TCRdb is unverifiable without DNA. Germline V gives CDR1 SGDLS, CDR2 YYNGEE. The CDR3 has 14 amino acids. The CDR3 spells CASNPGSSYNEQFF.

The V gene is TRBV2, the J gene TRBJ2-3; TCRdb's D gene call, TRBD2, goes unchecked for lack of DNA. The V gene's germline CDR1 is SNHLY and CDR2 FYNNEI. The CDR3 totals 14 residues. The CDR3 region is CASSAQWETDTQYF.

The chain's CDR3 is CASSWDNNEQFF. The chain carries TRBV5-1 and TRBJ2-1. There are 12 residues in the CDR3. Germline assignment: CDR1 SGHRS and CDR2 YFSETQ.

This rearrangement joins TRBV20-1 to TRBJ2-3; TCRdb picks TRBD1, but there is no DNA to check that call. The germline V gene encodes CDR1 DFQATT and CDR2 SNEGSKA (reference sequence). The CDR3 covers 15 residues. CDR3 in amino acids: CSATPGGQARDTQYF.

The chain carries TRBV5-4 and TRBJ1-1; TCRdb's D call, TRBD1, is unchecked because there is no DNA. The CDR3 covers 16 residues. CDR1 and CDR2 from the germline V gene are SGHNT and YYREEE (reference sequence). CDR3 region: CASSPPGGARNTEAFF.

The chain employs TRBV29-1 and TRBJ2-1; TCRdb gives TRBD2 as the D gene, but with no DNA this cannot be confirmed. Germline-derived CDR1 and CDR2 are SQVTM and ANQGSEA. This CDR3 spans 17 amino acids. CDR3 in amino acids: CSVEGREISPSYNEQFF.

The chain joins TRBV20-1 to TRBJ2-3; there is no DNA to check the TCRdb D call of TRBD1. The CDR3 runs to 15 residues. From germline, CDR1 is DFQATT and CDR2 SNEGSKA (reference sequence). The CDR3 reads CSARYGGRSTDTQYF.

The chain has TRBV20-1 and TRBJ2-3; the D gene TCRdb calls, TRBD1, cannot be checked with no DNA. The CDR3 is 13 residues long. Germline assignment: CDR1 DFQATT and CDR2 SNEGSKA (reference sequence). The CDR3 region is CSLAGRGADTQYF.

The chain employs TRBV12-3 or TRBV12-4 and TRBJ2-5; TCRdb reports TRBD2, a call that lacks DNA to check it against. This CDR3 contains 11 residues. CDR3 residues: CASAQGRAQYF.

The chain recombines TRBV5-5 with TRBJ2-2; lacking DNA, the TRBD1 call made by TCRdb goes unchecked. The CDR3 extends over 17 amino acids. Germline values: CDR1 SGHKS, CDR2 YYEKEE (reference sequence). The CDR3 reads CASSLGPGQGNTGELFF. Together with reference TRBV5-5 and TRBJ2-2, the CDR3 gives the full variable domain: DAGVTQSPTHLIKTRGQQVTLRCSPISGHKSVSWYQQVLGQGPQFIFQYYEKEERGRGNFPDRFSARQFPNYSSELNVNALLLGDSALYLCASSLGPGQGNTGELFFGEGSRLTVL.